The rows below give T cell receptor beta chains drawn from one sample of a study of blood T cell repertoires in COVID-19. Method: immunoSEQ multiplex PCR; TCRdb's copy keeps in-frame clones and lacks some. The repertoire has 230,000 or so clones, 75% to 90% of them found once; the top ten carry 4% to 5%. Sequencing used peripheral blood. The receptors shown here come from a middle-aged woman who had recovered from COVID-19. Each CDR3 is given with its conserved first and last residue. D genes are given only for firm matches. Clone size is stated in some rows and not others, as once, few, many or a class when expanded.

clone_size j_call d_call v_call cdr3_aa cdr3_nt
. TRBJ2-7 TRBD2 TRBV6-6 CASRDPRDYYYEQYF TGTGCCAGCAGGGACCCCCGGGACTACTACTACGAGCAGTACTTC
. TRBJ1-3 TRBD1 TRBV5-1 CASSLLGGLRNTIYF TGCGCCAGCAGCTTGCTAGGGGGCCTTAGAAACACCATATATTTT
. TRBJ1-3 . TRBV2 CASSTTADSSGNTIYF TGTGCCAGCAGTACAACAGCGGACAGCTCTGGAAACACCATATATTTT
. TRBJ1-4 TRBD1 TRBV9 CASSETGAGEKLFF TGTGCCAGCAGCGAGACAGGGGCTGGGGAAAAACTGTTTTTT
. TRBJ2-2 TRBD2 TRBV7-6 CASSFSLAGVGGELFF TGTGCCAGCAGCTTCTCACTAGCGGGAGTTGGCGGGGAGCTGTTTTTT
. TRBJ1-2 . TRBV3-1/TRBV3-2 CASSPLAQSYGYTF TGTGCCAGCAGCCCCCTCGCACAGTCCTATGGCTACACCTTC
. TRBJ1-6 . TRBV19 CASSVRNSPLHF TGTGCCAGTAGTGTCAGAAATTCACCCCTCCACTTT
. TRBJ2-5 TRBD1 TRBV2 CASTQGTGAQETQYF TGTGCCAGCACTCAAGGGACAGGGGCACAAGAGACCCAGTACTTC
. TRBJ2-7 TRBD2 TRBV7-2 CASSLQGLAGVEQYF TGTGCCAGCAGCTTACAGGGGCTAGCGGGGGTCGAGCAGTACTTC
. TRBJ2-2 . TRBV28 CASSWAGEITGELFF TGTGCCAGCAGCTGGGCAGGGGAAATCACCGGGGAGCTGTTTTTT
once TRBJ2-2 TRBD1 TRBV27 CASSTLILGQDTGELFF TGTGCCAGCTCGACCCTCATACTGGGACAGGACACCGGGGAGCTGTTTTTT
. TRBJ2-5 . TRBV28 CASSRYTGSPSETQYF TGTGCCAGCAGCCGGTACACAGGGAGCCCCAGCGAGACCCAGTACTTC
. TRBJ1-5 . TRBV6-5 CASSYSGEMQPQHF TGTGCCAGCAGTTACTCTGGGGAGATGCAGCCCCAGCATTTT
. TRBJ2-5 TRBD1 TRBV10-2 CASNGQGGETQYF TGCGCCAGCAACGGACAGGGGGGAGAGACCCAGTACTTC
. TRBJ1-6 . TRBV5-1 CASSSPTGGGSPLHF TGCGCCAGCAGCTCACCAACAGGCGGCGGTTCACCCCTCCACTTT
. TRBJ1-5 . TRBV7-2 CASSLERGLKPQHF TGTGCCAGCAGCTTAGAGCGGGGGTTGAAGCCCCAGCATTTT
. TRBJ2-1 TRBD2 TRBV18 CASSPRSGSLYNEQFF TGTGCCAGCTCACCACGTAGCGGGAGTCTCTACAATGAGCAGTTCTTC
. TRBJ1-1 TRBD1 TRBV12-3/TRBV12-4 CASIMDRVAFF TGTGCCAGCATCATGGACAGGGTAGCTTTCTTT
. TRBJ2-3 TRBD1 TRBV27 CASERQGTDTQYF TGTGCCAGCGAGAGACAGGGAACAGATACGCAGTATTTT
. TRBJ2-7 TRBD2 TRBV5-1 CASSRGPSGLANSYEQYF TGCGCCAGCAGCCGGGGGCCCTCGGGACTAGCGAACTCCTACGAGCAGTACTTC
. TRBJ2-6 . TRBV6-5 CASSGFPSGANVLTF TGTGCCAGCTCAGGATTTCCCTCTGGGGCCAACGTCCTGACTTTC
. TRBJ2-1 TRBD2 TRBV11-3 CASSPPYSGLLLNEQFF TGTGCCAGCAGCCCACCTTATAGCGGGCTCCTACTCAATGAGCAGTTCTTC
. TRBJ2-1 TRBD1 TRBV27 CASSLRGTGGYNEQFF TGTGCCAGCAGTTTAAGAGGGACAGGGGGCTACAATGAGCAGTTCTTC
. TRBJ1-1 TRBD1 TRBV9 CASSSGQGKMNTEAFF TGTGCCAGCAGCTCCGGACAGGGTAAGATGAACACTGAAGCTTTCTTT
. TRBJ2-2 . TRBV3-1/TRBV3-2 CASSQEDIYLTGELFF TGTGCCAGCAGCCAAGAGGACATTTATTTAACCGGGGAGCTGTTTTTT
. TRBJ1-2 . TRBV5-1 CASSLSQANYGYTF TGCGCCAGCAGCTTGAGCCAGGCTAACTATGGCTACACCTTC
. TRBJ2-1 . TRBV10-2 CASSEIDNEQFF TGCGCCAGCAGTGAAATCGACAATGAGCAGTTCTTC
few TRBJ1-1 . TRBV6-2/TRBV6-3 CASSYTRPAVAFF TGTGCCAGCAGTTACACGAGGCCCGCCGTGGCTTTCTTT
. TRBJ2-7 TRBD1 TRBV19 CASSSGQAPYEQYF TGTGCCAGTAGTTCAGGACAGGCCCCCTACGAGCAGTACTTC
. TRBJ2-5 . TRBV30 CAWSVPGETQYF TGTGCCTGGAGTGTACCAGGGGAGACCCAGTACTTC
. TRBJ2-7 TRBD2 TRBV27 CASRRLAGDIYEQYF TGTGCCAGCAGGAGACTAGCGGGGGACATCTACGAGCAGTACTTC
. TRBJ2-6 . TRBV10-3 CAISGTRGAGANVLTF TGTGCCATCAGTGGGACTAGGGGGGCTGGGGCCAACGTCCTGACTTTC
. TRBJ1-3 . TRBV7-9 CASSSGQTGNTIYF TGTGCCAGCAGCTCTGGACAGACTGGAAACACCATATATTTT
. TRBJ2-5 . TRBV6-5 CASRKGDWEETQYF TGTGCCAGCAGGAAAGGGGATTGGGAAGAGACCCAGTACTTC
. TRBJ1-1 . TRBV10-3 CAISVEGGAEAFF TGTGCCATCAGTGTGGAGGGAGGCGCTGAAGCTTTCTTT
once TRBJ2-3 . TRBV5-5 CASSIVTDTQYF TGTGCCAGCAGCATCGTCACAGATACGCAGTATTTT
. TRBJ2-5 . TRBV6-1 CASSEAFQRSLETQYF TGTGCCAGCAGTGAAGCGTTTCAGCGAAGCCTAGAGACCCAGTACTTC
. TRBJ1-6 . TRBV28 CASSLFRTAASPLHF TGTGCCAGCAGTTTATTCAGGACAGCGGCTTCACCCCTCCACTTT
. TRBJ1-3 . TRBV19 CASSIKAQGSGNTIYF TGTGCCAGTAGTATAAAGGCCCAGGGATCGGGAAACACCATATATTTT
. TRBJ2-3 TRBD1 TRBV7-2 CASSLGRGQRDTQYF TGTGCCAGCAGCTTAGGCAGGGGGCAGCGAGATACGCAGTATTTT
. TRBJ2-7 . TRBV6-5 CASSYGGLYEQYF TGTGCCAGCAGTTACGGTGGGCTCTACGAGCAGTACTTC
. TRBJ2-5 . TRBV15 CATSRDKLMFPNKETQYF TGTGCCACCAGCAGAGACAAGCTCATGTTCCCCAATAAAGAGACCCAGTACTTC
once TRBJ1-1 TRBD1 TRBV6-2/TRBV6-3 CASSYSGTGEAFF TGTGCCAGCAGTTACTCTGGGACAGGTGAAGCTTTCTTT
. TRBJ1-1 . TRBV18 CASSPGGNTEAFF TGTGCCAGCTCACCAGGAGGGAACACTGAAGCTTTCTTT
. TRBJ2-7 . TRBV5-6 CASTLGGASYEQYF TGTGCCAGCACCCTGGGGGGGGCCTCCTACGAGCAGTACTTC